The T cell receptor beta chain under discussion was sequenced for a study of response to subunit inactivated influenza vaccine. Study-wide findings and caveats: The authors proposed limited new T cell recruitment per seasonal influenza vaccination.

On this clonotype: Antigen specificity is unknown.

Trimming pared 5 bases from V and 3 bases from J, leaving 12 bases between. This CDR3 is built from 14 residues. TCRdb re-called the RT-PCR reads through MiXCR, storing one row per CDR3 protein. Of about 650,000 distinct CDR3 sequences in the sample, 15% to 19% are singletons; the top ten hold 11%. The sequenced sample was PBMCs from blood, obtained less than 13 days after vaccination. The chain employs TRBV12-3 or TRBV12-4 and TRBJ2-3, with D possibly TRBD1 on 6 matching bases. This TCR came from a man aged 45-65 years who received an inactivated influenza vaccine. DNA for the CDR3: TGTGCCAGCAGTCCCTCGACAGGAACAGATACGCAGTATTTT. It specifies CASSPSTGTDTQYF.